This T cell receptor beta chain was profiled in a study of T cell repertoires in cytomegalovirus infection (dated by TCRdb to between 2018 and 2020). General notes on the study: The HLA type of each donor mattered for the analysis, because public TCR beta signatures pointed to carriage of CMV infection along with the matching HLA type.

The listed sequencing device is Illumina HiSeq 1500. Using fastp at Q25 and MiXCR, TCRdb reprocessed the public reads and kept productive beta chains. One record per CDR3 amino acid sequence lists the most common genes and DNA. In all, the sample holds about 490,000 distinct CDR3 sequences, and about 11% of those were seen once. The ten largest clonotypes hold roughly 10% of the sample. Findings and caveats that apply to the study as a whole: Carriers of CMV infection plus the relevant HLA type were discriminated by the cumulative frequency of public TCR beta family members in the study cohort and in an independent approximately 350-donor cohort. The ex vivo response was dominated by HLA-C-restricted CMV-specific TCR beta clonotypes, which also provided the single most frequent clonotype in two of eight donors.

This clonotype was picked up many times. It has no known antigen specificity. No quality values exist for individual bases; no much larger clone is one base distant. V loses 0 bases at its end and J loses 4 bases; junction bases beyond the gene matches: 5. Looking up the germline V gene yields CDR1 LGHNA and CDR2 YNFKEQ. Spanning cysteine to phenylalanine, the CDR3 consists of 15 amino acids. The DNA shown is the 45-base CDR3, in frame from base 1. Sequencing was performed on PBMCs. The receptor's source is a human donor in good health (CMV status not recorded). Some clones in this sample may be carry-over from other donors' samples. The V and J segments used are TRBV4-2 and TRBJ2-5; 7 central bases correspond to TRBD1. The DNA is as follows: TGTGCCAGCAGCCAAGAACGACAGGGTCGAGAGACCCAGTACTTC. This translates into CASSQERQGRETQYF.